Sequencing of this T cell receptor beta chain was carried out in a study of T cell changes during pregnancy in multiple sclerosis. Trimming left V 7 bases short and J 7 bases short, with 10 bases between. In germline, CDR1 is SGHTA, CDR2 FQGNSA. There are 12 residues in the CDR3. This clone was observed a single time. Sequencing used immunoSEQ multiplex PCR; TCRdb keeps in-frame clones, though not all of them. The sample lists roughly 35,000 clones; 88% were seen once. The chain carries TRBV7-2 and TRBJ2-2, with D unresolved. The sequence derives from a female donor with multiple sclerosis, enrolled in a pregnancy study. The input for sequencing was CD4+ T cells from peripheral blood mononuclear cells, taken before pregnancy. CDR3 DNA: TGTGCCAGCACCCTAGATAGCGGGGAGCTGTTTTTT. Translated: CASTLDSGELFF. Full variable domain (missing parts from reference TRBV7-2 and TRBJ2-2): GAGVSQSPSNKVTEKGKDVELRCDPISGHTALYWYRQSLGQGLEFLIYFQGNSAPDKSGLPSDRFSAERTGGSVSTLTIQRTQQEDSAVYLCASTLDSGELFFGEGSRLTVL.